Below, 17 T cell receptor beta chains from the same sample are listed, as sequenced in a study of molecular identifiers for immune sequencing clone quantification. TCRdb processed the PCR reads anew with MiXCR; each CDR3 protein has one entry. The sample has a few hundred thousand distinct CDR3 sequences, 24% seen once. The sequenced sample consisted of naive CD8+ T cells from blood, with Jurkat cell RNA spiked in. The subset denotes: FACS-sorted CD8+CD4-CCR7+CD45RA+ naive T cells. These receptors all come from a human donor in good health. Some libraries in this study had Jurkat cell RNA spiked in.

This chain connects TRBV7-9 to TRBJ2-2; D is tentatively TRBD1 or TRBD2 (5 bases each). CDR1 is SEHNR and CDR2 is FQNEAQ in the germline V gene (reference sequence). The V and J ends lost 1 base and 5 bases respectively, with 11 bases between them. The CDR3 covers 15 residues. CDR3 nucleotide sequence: TGTGCCAGCAGCTTAGTGGGACGCAGGACCGGGGAGCTGTTTTTT. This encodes CASSLVGRRTGELFF.

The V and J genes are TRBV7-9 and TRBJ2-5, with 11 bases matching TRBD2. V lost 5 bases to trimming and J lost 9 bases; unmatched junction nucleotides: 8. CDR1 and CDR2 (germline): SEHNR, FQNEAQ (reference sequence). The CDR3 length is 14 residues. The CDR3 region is CASSPIAGGEPQYF. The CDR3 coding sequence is TGTGCCAGCAGCCCAATAGCGGGAGGGGAGCCCCAGTACTTC.

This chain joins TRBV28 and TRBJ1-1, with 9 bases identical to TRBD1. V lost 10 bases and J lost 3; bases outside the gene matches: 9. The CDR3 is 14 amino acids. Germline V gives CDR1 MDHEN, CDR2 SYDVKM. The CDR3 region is CATEETGGYTEAFF. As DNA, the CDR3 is TGTGCCACGGAAGAAACAGGGGGCTACACTGAAGCTTTCTTT. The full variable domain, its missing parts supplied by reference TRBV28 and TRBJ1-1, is DVKVTQSSRYLVKRTGEKVFLECVQDMDHENMFWYRQDPGLGLRLIYFSYDVKMKEKGDIPEGYSVSREKKERFSLILESASTNQTSMYLCATEETGGYTEAFFGQGTRLTVV.

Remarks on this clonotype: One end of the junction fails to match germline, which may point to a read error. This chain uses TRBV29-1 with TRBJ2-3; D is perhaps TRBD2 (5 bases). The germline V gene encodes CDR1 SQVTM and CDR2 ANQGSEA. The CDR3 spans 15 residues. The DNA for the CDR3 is TGCAGCTTTGAAGCCTGTGACTACCTCACAGATACGCAGTATTTT. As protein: CSFEACDYLTDTQYF.

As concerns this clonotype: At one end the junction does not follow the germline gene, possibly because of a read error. The CDR3 sequence is CASRNTGTETQYF. The CDR3 DNA sequence: TGTGCCAGCAGAAACACGGGAACAGAAACGCAGTATTTT. The chain employs TRBV3-1 and TRBJ2-3, with D possibly matching TRBD2 (5 bases). The CDR3 extends over 13 amino acids. Germline CDR1 LGHDT, CDR2 YNNKEL (reference sequence).

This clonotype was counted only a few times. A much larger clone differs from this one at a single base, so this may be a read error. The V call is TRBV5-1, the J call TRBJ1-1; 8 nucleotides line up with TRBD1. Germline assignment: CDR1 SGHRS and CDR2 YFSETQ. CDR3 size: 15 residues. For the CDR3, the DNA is TGCGCCAGCAGCCCGTGGGACAGGTTGAACACTAAAGCTTTCTTT. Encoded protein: CASSPWDRLNTKAFF.

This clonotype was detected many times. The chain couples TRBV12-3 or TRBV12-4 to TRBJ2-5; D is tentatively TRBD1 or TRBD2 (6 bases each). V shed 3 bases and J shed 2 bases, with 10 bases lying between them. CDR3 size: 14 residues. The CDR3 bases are TGTGCCAGCAGTTTCCAGGGGAGGCAAGAGACCCAGTACTTC. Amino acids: CASSFQGRQETQYF.

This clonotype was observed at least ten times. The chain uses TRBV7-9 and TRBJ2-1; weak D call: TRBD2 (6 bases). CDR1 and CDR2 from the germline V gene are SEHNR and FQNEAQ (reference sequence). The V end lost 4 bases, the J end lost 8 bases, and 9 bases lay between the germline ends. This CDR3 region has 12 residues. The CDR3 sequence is CASSSLAHEQFF. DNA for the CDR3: TGTGCCAGCAGCTCTCTAGCGCATGAGCAGTTCTTC.

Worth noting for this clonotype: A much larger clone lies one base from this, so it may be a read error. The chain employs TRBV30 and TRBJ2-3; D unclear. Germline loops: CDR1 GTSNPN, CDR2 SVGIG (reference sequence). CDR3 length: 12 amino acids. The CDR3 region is CAWSAYTDTQNF. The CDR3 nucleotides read TGTGCCTGGAGTGCCTACACAGATACGCAGAATTTT.

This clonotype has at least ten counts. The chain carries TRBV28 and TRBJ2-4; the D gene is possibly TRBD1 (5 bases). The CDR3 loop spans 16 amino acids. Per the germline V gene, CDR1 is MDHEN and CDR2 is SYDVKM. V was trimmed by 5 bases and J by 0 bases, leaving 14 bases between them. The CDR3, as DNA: TGTGCCAGCAGTCCCGAGCGACAGCTAGCCAAAAACATTCAGTACTTC. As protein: CASSPERQLAKNIQYF.

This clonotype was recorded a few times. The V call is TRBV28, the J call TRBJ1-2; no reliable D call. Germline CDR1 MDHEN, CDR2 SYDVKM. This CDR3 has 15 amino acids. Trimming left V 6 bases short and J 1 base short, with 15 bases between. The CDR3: CASRPPDAFNYGYTF. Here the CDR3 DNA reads TGTGCCAGCAGACCCCCCGATGCCTTTAACTATGGCTACACCTTC.

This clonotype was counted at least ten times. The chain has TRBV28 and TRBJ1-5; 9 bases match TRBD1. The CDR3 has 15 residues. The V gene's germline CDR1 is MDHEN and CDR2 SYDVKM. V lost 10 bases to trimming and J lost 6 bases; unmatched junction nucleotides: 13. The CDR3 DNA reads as TGTGCCACCCAGTGGTTAACAGGGGGCAGTCAGCCCCAGCATTTT. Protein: CATQWLTGGSQPQHF. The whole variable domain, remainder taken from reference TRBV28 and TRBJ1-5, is DVKVTQSSRYLVKRTGEKVFLECVQDMDHENMFWYRQDPGLGLRLIYFSYDVKMKEKGDIPEGYSVSREKKERFSLILESASTNQTSMYLCATQWLTGGSQPQHFGDGTRLSIL.

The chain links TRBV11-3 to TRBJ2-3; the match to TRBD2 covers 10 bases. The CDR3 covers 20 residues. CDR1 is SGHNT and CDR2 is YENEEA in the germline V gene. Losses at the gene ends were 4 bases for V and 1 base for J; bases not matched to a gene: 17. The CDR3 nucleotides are TGTGCCAGCAGCTCCCCCAGGAGCCCGCTAGCGGGGGAACGCACAGATACGCAGTATTTT. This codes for CASSSPRSPLAGERTDTQYF.

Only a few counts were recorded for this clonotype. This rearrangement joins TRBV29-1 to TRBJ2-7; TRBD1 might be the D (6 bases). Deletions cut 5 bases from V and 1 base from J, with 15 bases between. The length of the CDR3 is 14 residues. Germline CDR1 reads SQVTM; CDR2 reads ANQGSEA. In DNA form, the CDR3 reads TGCAGCGTTCTCTTTCGGGACAAATCCTACGAGCAGTACTTC. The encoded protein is CSVLFRDKSYEQYF.

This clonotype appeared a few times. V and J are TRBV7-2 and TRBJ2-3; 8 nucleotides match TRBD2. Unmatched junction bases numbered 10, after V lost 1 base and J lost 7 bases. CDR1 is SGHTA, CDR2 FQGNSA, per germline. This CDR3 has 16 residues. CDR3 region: CASSLVPGGGWNTQYF. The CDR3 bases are TGTGCCAGCAGCTTAGTGCCCGGGGGGGGTTGGAATACGCAGTATTTT. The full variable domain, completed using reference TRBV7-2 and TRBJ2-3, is GAGVSQSPSNKVTEKGKDVELRCDPISGHTALYWYRQSLGQGLEFLIYFQGNSAPDKSGLPSDRFSAERTGGSVSTLTIQRTQQEDSAVYLCASSLVPGGGWNTQYFGPGTRLTVL.

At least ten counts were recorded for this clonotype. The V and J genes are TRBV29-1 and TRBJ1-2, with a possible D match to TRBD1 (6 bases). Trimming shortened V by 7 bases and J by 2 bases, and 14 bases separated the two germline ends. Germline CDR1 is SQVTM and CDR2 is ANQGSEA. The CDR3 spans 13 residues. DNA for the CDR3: TGCAGCGCGGCGGGAGGACAGAACTATGGCTACACCTTC. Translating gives CSAAGGQNYGYTF. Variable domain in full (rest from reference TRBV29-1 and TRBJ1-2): SAVISQKPSRDICQRGTSLTIQCQVDSQVTMMFWYRQQPGQSLTLIATANQGSEATYESGFVIDKFPISRPNLTFSTLTVSNMSPEDSSIYLCSAAGGQNYGYTFGSGTRLTVV.

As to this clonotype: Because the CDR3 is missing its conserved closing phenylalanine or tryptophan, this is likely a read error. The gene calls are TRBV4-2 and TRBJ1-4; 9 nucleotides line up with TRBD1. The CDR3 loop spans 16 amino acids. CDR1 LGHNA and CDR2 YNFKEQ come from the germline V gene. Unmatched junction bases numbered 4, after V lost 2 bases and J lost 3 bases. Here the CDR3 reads CASSQWTGEANEKLFL. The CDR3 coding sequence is TGTGCCAGCAGCCAATGGACAGGGGAGGCTAATGAAAAACTGTTTCTT.